This T cell receptor (beta chain) was sequenced for a study of T cell repertoires in cytomegalovirus infection. Study as a whole: In public TCR beta signatures, there were indications of both CMV infection and matching HLA type. Study findings and constraints: There were HLA-C-restricted CMV-specific TCR beta clonotypes dominating the ex vivo response.

From the reads, TCRdb called clonotypes with MiXCR, one entry per CDR3 protein. The table lists 170,000 or so distinct CDR3 sequences, 17% of them singletons, with 20% to 25% in the top ten. V was shortened by 5 bases and J by 0 bases, with 10 bases between the two germline ends. The length of the CDR3 is 14 residues. CDR1 and CDR2 from the germline V gene are MNHEY and SVGAGI. Only a few counts were recorded for this clonotype. What it binds is unknown. The specimen was CD8+ T cells from PBMCs. The sequence derives from a human donor in good health (CMV status not recorded). Some clones in this sample may be carry-over from other donors' samples. The chain couples TRBV6-5 to TRBJ1-1; tentative D call: TRBD1 (5 bases). The CDR3, as DNA: TGTGCCAGCAGTCAACAGGTGATGAACACTGAAGCTTTCTTT. This gives the protein CASSQQVMNTEAFF.